The 12 T cell receptor beta chains listed next were all sequenced from one sample in a study of immune cell composition in non-small cell lung cancer. Measured with immunoSEQ multiplex PCR; TCRdb has only the in-frame clones, and not every one. The table records 13,000 or so clones, about 70% of them present only once. Sequenced input: lung tumor tissue. All receptors derive from a human donor with non-small cell lung cancer.

This clone was observed a single time. The V gene is TRBV27, the J gene TRBJ2-7, with 13 bases fitting TRBD2. J lost 3 bases, V lost 1 base, and 3 bases had no gene match. The CDR3 is made up of 16 amino acids. Germline assignment: CDR1 MNHEY and CDR2 SMNVEV (reference sequence). The CDR3 loop is CASSLLGLAGLYEQYF. The CDR3 DNA reads as TGTGCCAGCAGTTTATTGGGACTAGCGGGACTCTACGAGCAGTACTTC.

The chain carries TRBV28 and TRBJ1-1, with TRBD1 identical over 9 bases. V was pared by 6 bases and J by 0 bases, with 2 bases of the junction left unmatched. Per the germline V gene, CDR1 is MDHEN and CDR2 is SYDVKM. This CDR3 has 14 residues. The CDR3 protein is CASRRDRVNTEAFF. CDR3 bases: TGTGCCAGCAGAAGGGACAGGGTGAACACTGAAGCTTTCTTT.

The V and J genes are TRBV5-1 and TRBJ2-5; TRBD2 might be the D (6 bases). CDR3 length: 14 residues. V lost 1 base and J 2 bases, leaving 9 bases between the germline ends. The V gene's germline CDR1 is SGHRS and CDR2 YFSETQ. CDR3 nucleotides: TGCGCCAGCAGCTTGAAAGGAGGGCAAGAGACCCAGTACTTC. Its translation is CASSLKGGQETQYF.

The CDR3 reads CASRGLAAQYF. The CDR3 DNA follows: TGTGCCAGCCGCGGACTAGCGGCGCAGTATTTT. The rearrangement links TRBV6-5 to TRBJ2-3; TRBD2 matches at 10 bases. Germline-derived CDR1 and CDR2 are MNHEY and SVGAGI. V was pared by 8 bases and J by 10 bases, with 3 bases of the junction left unmatched. The CDR3 runs 11 residues.

The gene calls are TRBV27 and TRBJ1-6, with D perhaps matching TRBD1 (5 bases). V was cut by 5 bases and J by 0 bases, with 8 bases left in between. The CDR3 totals 15 residues. The germline CDR1 and CDR2 sequences are MNHEY and SMNVEV (reference sequence). Written as DNA, the CDR3 is TGTGCCAGCAGTGTAGGGGACTCCTATAATTCACCCCTCCACTTT. It specifies CASSVGDSYNSPLHF.

The table lists this clone with a few counts. The gene calls are TRBV9 and TRBJ2-1; 11 bases line up with TRBD2. The CDR3 length is 17 residues. Trimming cost V 2 bases and J 7 bases; bases outside gene matches: 11. Germline V gene sequence: CDR1 SGDLS, CDR2 YYNGEE. CDR3 nucleotides: TGTGCCAGCAGCGTGGGAGCTGGGACTAGCGGCCTGAATGAGCAGTTCTTC. It is translated as CASSVGAGTSGLNEQFF.

The table lists this clone with a count of one. The chain links TRBV11-3 to TRBJ2-1; 9 nucleotides agree with TRBD2. The J segment lost 8 bases and the V segment lost 1 base, leaving 9 bases of the junction unmatched. The V gene's germline CDR1 is SGHNT and CDR2 YENEEA. The CDR3 loop spans 16 amino acids. CDR3 sequence reads: CASSLGSLAGKDEQFF. The CDR3 coding sequence is TGTGCCAGCAGCTTAGGGTCCCTAGCGGGAAAGGATGAGCAGTTCTTC.

There are a few counts of this clone. The chain joins TRBV19 to TRBJ1-2; D is ambiguous. The ends were cut back, 6 bases at V and 8 bases at J, with 19 bases in the middle. Germline lookup yields CDR1 LNHDA and CDR2 SQIVND (reference sequence). This CDR3 region has 14 residues. CDR3: CASSQGGKFWGYTF. CDR3 nucleotide sequence: TGTGCCAGTAGCCAAGGAGGGAAATTCTGGGGCTACACCTTC. Together with reference TRBV19 and TRBJ1-2, the CDR3 gives the full variable domain: DGGITQSPKYLFRKEGQNVTLSCEQNLNHDAMYWYRQDPGQGLRLIYYSQIVNDFQKGDIAEGYSVSREKKESFPLTVTSAQKNPTAFYLCASSQGGKFWGYTFGSGTRLTVV.

This clone was observed a single time. CDR3 DNA sequence: TGTGCCAGCTCGACACAGGGGCAGCCCCAGCATTTT. This translates into CASSTQGQPQHF. This chain joins TRBV18 and TRBJ1-5; 7 nucleotides agree with TRBD1. The J segment lost 7 bases and the V segment lost 6 bases, leaving 3 bases of the junction unmatched. The CDR3 runs to 12 residues. Germline assignment: CDR1 KGHSH and CDR2 LQKENI.

Only a few counts were recorded for this clone. The chain carries TRBV19 and TRBJ2-4; TRBD2 agrees at 7 bases. The CDR3 spans 13 residues. The germline CDR1 and CDR2 sequences are LNHDA and SQIVND (reference sequence). V shed 10 bases, J shed 8 bases, and the junction held 11 bases outside the gene matches. CDR3 nucleotides: TGTGCCACTCGTCAGGGAGGGCTTGACATTCAGTACTTC. Its protein is CATRQGGLDIQYF.

V usage is TRBV6-5 and J usage is TRBJ2-2; D is possibly TRBD2 (6 bases). Trimming removed 6 bases at V and 5 bases at J, with 13 bases between. The CDR3 runs 14 residues. Germline-derived CDR1 and CDR2 are MNHEY and SVGAGI. CDR3: CASSVIAATGELFF. CDR3 sequence (DNA): TGTGCCAGCAGCGTGATAGCGGCTACCGGGGAGCTGTTTTTT.

The chain recombines TRBV28 with TRBJ1-5, with 8 bases fitting TRBD1. J was trimmed by 7 bases and V by 4 bases; bases with no gene match: 6. Germline loops: CDR1 MDHEN, CDR2 SYDVKM. The CDR3 is 14 amino acids. CDR3 DNA: TGTGCCAGCAGTTCCGGACAGGGAGAACAGCCCCAGCATTTT. This translates into CASSSGQGEQPQHF. Full variable domain (outside the CDR3, taken from reference TRBV28 and TRBJ1-5): DVKVTQSSRYLVKRTGEKVFLECVQDMDHENMFWYRQDPGLGLRLIYFSYDVKMKEKGDIPEGYSVSREKKERFSLILESASTNQTSMYLCASSSGQGEQPQHFGDGTRLSIL.